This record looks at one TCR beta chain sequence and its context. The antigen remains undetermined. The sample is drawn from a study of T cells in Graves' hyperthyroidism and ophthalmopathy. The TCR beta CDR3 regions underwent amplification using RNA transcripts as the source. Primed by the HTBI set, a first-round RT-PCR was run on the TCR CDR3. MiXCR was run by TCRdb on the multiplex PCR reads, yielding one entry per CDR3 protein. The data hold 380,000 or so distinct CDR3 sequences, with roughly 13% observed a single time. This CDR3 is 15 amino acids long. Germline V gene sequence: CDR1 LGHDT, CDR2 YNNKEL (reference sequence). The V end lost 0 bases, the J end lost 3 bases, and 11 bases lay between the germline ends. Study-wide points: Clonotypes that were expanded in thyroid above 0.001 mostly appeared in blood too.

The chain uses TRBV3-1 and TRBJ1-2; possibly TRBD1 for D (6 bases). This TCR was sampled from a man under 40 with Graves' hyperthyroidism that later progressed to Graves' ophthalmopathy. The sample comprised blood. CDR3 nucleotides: TGTGCCAGCAGCCAAGAAGGCCAGGGGTACTATGGCTACACCTTC. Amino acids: CASSQEGQGYYGYTF.